The rows below give T cell receptor beta chains drawn from one sample of a study of blood T cell repertoires in COVID-19. Method: immunoSEQ multiplex PCR; TCRdb's copy keeps in-frame clones and lacks some. The table lists roughly 260,000 clones, approximately 86% of them singletons. The sequenced sample consisted of peripheral blood. Receptors were obtained from a woman younger than 35 with acute or convalescent COVID-19. CDR3s include the opening cysteine and the closing phenylalanine or tryptophan. Fields, in order: J gene, clone size, D gene, V gene, CDR3 protein, CDR3 DNA. D genes are given only for firm matches. Some rows have no size entry. The others give once, few or many, or a class for an expanded clone.

j_gene: TRBJ2-7
abundance: NA
d_gene: TRBD2
v_gene: TRBV28
CDR3aa: CASRKELAGKYYEQYF
CDR3nt: TGTGCCAGCAGGAAAGAACTAGCGGGGAAGTACTACGAGCAGTACTTC

j_gene: TRBJ1-5
abundance: once
d_gene: TRBD1
v_gene: TRBV19
CDR3aa: CASSIGTGGGQPQHF
CDR3nt: TGTGCCAGTAGTATTGGCACAGGGGGCGGTCAGCCCCAGCATTTT

j_gene: TRBJ2-7
abundance: once
d_gene: TRBD2
v_gene: TRBV7-9
CDR3aa: CASSPSGSLSYEQYF
CDR3nt: TGTGCCAGCAGCCCAAGCGGGAGCCTATCCTACGAGCAGTACTTC

j_gene: TRBJ2-7
abundance: NA
d_gene: TRBD1
v_gene: TRBV11-2
CDR3aa: CASSLGAWGTGGSYEQYF
CDR3nt: TGTGCCAGCAGCTTAGGGGCCTGGGGGACAGGGGGCTCTTACGAGCAGTACTTC

j_gene: TRBJ1-5
abundance: NA
d_gene: NA
v_gene: TRBV28
CDR3aa: CASSDWPGQPSNQPQHF
CDR3nt: TGTGCCAGCAGCGATTGGCCCGGACAGCCTAGCAATCAGCCCCAGCATTTT

j_gene: TRBJ1-1
abundance: NA
d_gene: TRBD1
v_gene: TRBV7-2
CDR3aa: CASSIRDRGPYAEAFF
CDR3nt: TGTGCCAGCAGCATCCGGGACAGGGGGCCGTACGCTGAAGCTTTCTTT

j_gene: TRBJ2-7
abundance: NA
d_gene: NA
v_gene: TRBV4-1
CDR3aa: CASSQDGGPGNEQYF
CDR3nt: TGCGCCAGCAGCCAAGACGGAGGGCCTGGTAACGAGCAGTACTTC

j_gene: TRBJ1-4
abundance: NA
d_gene: NA
v_gene: TRBV13
CDR3aa: CASSPNSEKLFF
CDR3nt: TGTGCCAGCAGCCCCAACTCTGAAAAACTGTTTTTT

j_gene: TRBJ2-7
abundance: NA
d_gene: TRBD1
v_gene: TRBV10-1
CDR3aa: CASSADRVYEQYF
CDR3nt: TGCGCCAGCAGTGCGGACAGGGTCTACGAGCAGTACTTC

j_gene: TRBJ1-1
abundance: NA
d_gene: NA
v_gene: TRBV12-5
CDR3aa: CASGLDRTGARSGAFF
CDR3nt: TGTGCTAGTGGTTTGGACCGGACTGGAGCCAGGTCCGGGGCTTTCTTT

j_gene: TRBJ2-7
abundance: NA
d_gene: NA
v_gene: TRBV25-1
CDR3aa: CASRDSYEQYF
CDR3nt: TGTGCCAGCAGGGACAGCTACGAGCAGTACTTC

j_gene: TRBJ1-1
abundance: few
d_gene: TRBD1
v_gene: TRBV19
CDR3aa: CASSGGTGGTEAFF
CDR3nt: TGTGCCAGTAGTGGGGGGACAGGGGGCACTGAAGCTTTCTTT

j_gene: TRBJ2-7
abundance: NA
d_gene: NA
v_gene: TRBV29-1
CDR3aa: CSVEDSYEQYF
CDR3nt: TGCAGCGTTGAGGACAGTTACGAGCAGTACTTC

j_gene: TRBJ2-7
abundance: NA
d_gene: NA
v_gene: TRBV7-9
CDR3aa: CASSDREKTGGLGGQYF
CDR3nt: TGTGCCAGCAGCGACAGAGAGAAGACAGGTGGGCTTGGTGGGCAGTACTTC

j_gene: TRBJ2-3
abundance: NA
d_gene: NA
v_gene: TRBV15
CDR3aa: CATSRQTGKWRADTQYF
CDR3nt: TGTGCCACCAGCAGACAAACAGGGAAATGGCGCGCAGATACGCAGTATTTT

j_gene: TRBJ2-5
abundance: NA
d_gene: NA
v_gene: TRBV5-8
CDR3aa: CASSLSFFGTTETQYF
CDR3nt: TGTGCCAGCAGCTTGTCGTTCTTTGGGACAACAGAGACCCAGTACTTC

j_gene: TRBJ1-6
abundance: once
d_gene: TRBD1
v_gene: TRBV6-5
CDR3aa: CASSWDRGNNSPLHF
CDR3nt: TGTGCCAGCAGTTGGGACAGGGGGAATAATTCACCCCTCCACTTT

j_gene: TRBJ2-6
abundance: NA
d_gene: NA
v_gene: TRBV7-2
CDR3aa: CASSLAPGTGANVLTF
CDR3nt: TGTGCCAGCAGCTTAGCGCCCGGGACTGGGGCCAACGTCCTGACTTTC

j_gene: TRBJ2-1
abundance: NA
d_gene: TRBD1
v_gene: TRBV7-9
CDR3aa: CASSPGTGFYNEQFF
CDR3nt: TGTGCCAGCAGTCCCGGGACAGGGTTCTACAATGAGCAGTTCTTC

j_gene: TRBJ2-7
abundance: few
d_gene: TRBD2
v_gene: TRBV6-2/TRBV6-3
CDR3aa: CASSIGGGYEQYF
CDR3nt: TGTGCCAGCAGTATCGGCGGGGGTTACGAGCAGTACTTC

j_gene: TRBJ2-7
abundance: NA
d_gene: TRBD2
v_gene: TRBV28
CDR3aa: CASSLGLGRSEQYF
CDR3nt: TGTGCCAGCAGTTTAGGACTAGGGCGCTCCGAGCAGTACTTC

j_gene: TRBJ1-2
abundance: few
d_gene: TRBD1
v_gene: TRBV27
CDR3aa: CASSLSMTGVRSGYTF
CDR3nt: TGTGCCAGCAGTTTATCGATGACAGGGGTGCGGTCGGGCTACACCTTC

j_gene: TRBJ1-1
abundance: NA
d_gene: NA
v_gene: TRBV5-1
CDR3aa: CASSSGVAEAFF
CDR3nt: TGCGCCAGCAGCTCAGGGGTTGCTGAAGCTTTCTTT

j_gene: TRBJ1-6
abundance: NA
d_gene: TRBD1
v_gene: TRBV30
CDR3aa: CAWSGGTGGSYNSPLHF
CDR3nt: TGTGCCTGGAGTGGGGGGACAGGGGGTTCCTATAATTCACCCCTCCACTTT

j_gene: TRBJ2-7
abundance: NA
d_gene: NA
v_gene: TRBV30
CDR3aa: CAWSRRTYEQYF
CDR3nt: TGTGCCTGGTCTAGGAGGACCTACGAGCAGTACTTC

j_gene: TRBJ1-4
abundance: NA
d_gene: NA
v_gene: TRBV28
CDR3aa: CASNFGRGEKLFF
CDR3nt: TGTGCCAGCAACTTCGGCCGAGGGGAAAAACTGTTTTTT

j_gene: TRBJ2-1
abundance: NA
d_gene: NA
v_gene: TRBV7-6
CDR3aa: CASSLGGWDSYNEQFF
CDR3nt: TGTGCCAGCAGCTTAGGGGGCTGGGACTCCTACAATGAGCAGTTCTTC

j_gene: TRBJ1-2
abundance: NA
d_gene: TRBD1
v_gene: TRBV13
CDR3aa: CASSPRTGANYGYTF
CDR3nt: TGTGCCAGCAGCCCCCGGACAGGCGCTAACTATGGCTACACCTTC

j_gene: TRBJ1-1
abundance: NA
d_gene: TRBD1
v_gene: TRBV27
CDR3aa: CASRPLTAGQGDTEAFF
CDR3nt: TGTGCCAGCAGACCCTTAACCGCGGGACAGGGTGACACTGAAGCTTTCTTT

j_gene: TRBJ2-7
abundance: NA
d_gene: NA
v_gene: TRBV19
CDR3aa: CASRLTGTTYEQYF
CDR3nt: TGTGCCAGTAGACTGACAGGAACAACCTACGAGCAGTACTTC

j_gene: TRBJ1-3
abundance: NA
d_gene: NA
v_gene: TRBV7-3
CDR3aa: CASSLNGGAGNTIYF
CDR3nt: TGTGCCAGCAGCTTAAATGGAGGGGCTGGAAACACCATATATTTT

j_gene: TRBJ2-2
abundance: NA
d_gene: TRBD2
v_gene: TRBV6-1
CDR3aa: CASSGPGLAVLNTGELFF
CDR3nt: TGTGCCAGCAGTGGACCGGGACTAGCGGTTCTGAACACCGGGGAGCTGTTTTTT

j_gene: TRBJ1-1
abundance: NA
d_gene: NA
v_gene: TRBV3-1/TRBV3-2
CDR3aa: CASRTNRLNTEAFF
CDR3nt: TGTGCCAGCAGAACAAACAGGTTGAACACTGAAGCTTTCTTT

j_gene: TRBJ1-1
abundance: NA
d_gene: NA
v_gene: TRBV9
CDR3aa: CASSPGGALTEAFF
CDR3nt: TGTGCCAGCAGTCCGGGGGGCGCATTGACTGAAGCTTTCTTT

j_gene: TRBJ1-2
abundance: NA
d_gene: NA
v_gene: TRBV5-1
CDR3aa: CASSLVLRGQGNYGYTF
CDR3nt: TGCGCCAGCAGCTTGGTTCTTCGTGGGCAGGGAAACTATGGCTACACCTTC

j_gene: TRBJ1-6
abundance: NA
d_gene: NA
v_gene: TRBV7-9
CDR3aa: CASSLVSGAQDSPLHF
CDR3nt: TGTGCCAGCAGCCTGGTATCAGGGGCGCAGGATTCACCCCTCCACTTT

j_gene: TRBJ2-7
abundance: once
d_gene: NA
v_gene: TRBV30
CDR3aa: CAWSVRGEQYF
CDR3nt: TGTGCCTGGAGTGTACGGGGGGAGCAGTACTTC

j_gene: TRBJ1-2
abundance: once
d_gene: TRBD1
v_gene: TRBV7-9
CDR3aa: CASSAQGQPYGYTF
CDR3nt: TGTGCCAGCAGCGCTCAGGGACAGCCCTATGGCTACACCTTC

j_gene: TRBJ2-4
abundance: few
d_gene: TRBD2
v_gene: TRBV27
CDR3aa: CASSYREGVDIQYF
CDR3nt: TGTGCCAGCAGTTATCGGGAGGGGGTGGACATTCAGTACTTC

j_gene: TRBJ2-7
abundance: NA
d_gene: NA
v_gene: TRBV3-1/TRBV3-2
CDR3aa: CASSLGLPPTYEQYF
CDR3nt: TGTGCCAGCAGCCTGGGACTCCCACCCACCTACGAGCAGTACTTC

j_gene: TRBJ2-7
abundance: NA
d_gene: TRBD2
v_gene: TRBV29-1
CDR3aa: CSVETGLAGADSYEQYF
CDR3nt: TGCAGCGTTGAGACGGGACTAGCGGGAGCCGACTCCTACGAGCAGTACTTC

j_gene: TRBJ1-2
abundance: NA
d_gene: NA
v_gene: TRBV3-1/TRBV3-2
CDR3aa: CASSQDYKELFGGYTF
CDR3nt: TGTGCCAGCAGCCAAGATTATAAGGAGTTGTTTGGTGGCTACACCTTC

j_gene: TRBJ2-5
abundance: many
d_gene: NA
v_gene: TRBV25-1
CDR3aa: CASSELRGDGETQYF
CDR3nt: TGTGCCAGCAGTGAATTAAGGGGCGACGGAGAGACCCAGTACTTC

j_gene: TRBJ2-3
abundance: many
d_gene: NA
v_gene: TRBV11-2
CDR3aa: CASSRGDTQYF
CDR3nt: TGTGCCAGCAGCCGAGGAGATACGCAGTATTTT

j_gene: TRBJ1-5
abundance: NA
d_gene: TRBD1
v_gene: TRBV2
CDR3aa: CASSGQGVGNQPQHF
CDR3nt: TGTGCCAGCAGCGGACAGGGGGTAGGCAATCAGCCCCAGCATTTT

j_gene: TRBJ2-3
abundance: few
d_gene: TRBD1
v_gene: TRBV5-1
CDR3aa: CASSPGQALTDTQYF
CDR3nt: TGCGCCAGCAGCCCGGGACAGGCCCTCACAGATACGCAGTATTTT

j_gene: TRBJ1-2
abundance: few
d_gene: NA
v_gene: TRBV7-2
CDR3aa: CASSLLGLDYGYTF
CDR3nt: TGTGCCAGCAGCTTGTTGGGACTGGACTATGGCTACACCTTC

j_gene: TRBJ1-5
abundance: few
d_gene: NA
v_gene: TRBV7-2
CDR3aa: CASSFNFNQPQHF
CDR3nt: TGTGCCAGCAGCTTTAACTTCAATCAGCCCCAGCATTTT

j_gene: TRBJ2-5
abundance: few
d_gene: NA
v_gene: TRBV10-3
CDR3aa: CAIRDQTSGETQYF
CDR3nt: TGTGCCATCAGGGACCAGACGTCGGGGGAGACCCAGTACTTC

j_gene: TRBJ2-7
abundance: NA
d_gene: NA
v_gene: TRBV11-2
CDR3aa: CASETGAYEQYF
CDR3nt: TGTGCCAGCGAGACAGGCGCCTACGAGCAGTACTTC

j_gene: TRBJ1-4
abundance: NA
d_gene: NA
v_gene: TRBV28
CDR3aa: CASRLSGTEEKLFF
CDR3nt: TGTGCCAGCAGGCTCTCCGGGACTGAGGAAAAACTGTTTTTT

j_gene: TRBJ2-5
abundance: NA
d_gene: TRBD1
v_gene: TRBV5-1
CDR3aa: CASSSPDRAGGETQYF
CDR3nt: TGCGCCAGCAGCTCCCCGGACAGGGCAGGGGGGGAGACCCAGTACTTC

j_gene: TRBJ2-3
abundance: NA
d_gene: TRBD2
v_gene: TRBV7-3
CDR3aa: CASSLLAGGTDTQYF
CDR3nt: TGTGCCAGCAGCTTACTAGCGGGGGGCACAGATACGCAGTATTTT